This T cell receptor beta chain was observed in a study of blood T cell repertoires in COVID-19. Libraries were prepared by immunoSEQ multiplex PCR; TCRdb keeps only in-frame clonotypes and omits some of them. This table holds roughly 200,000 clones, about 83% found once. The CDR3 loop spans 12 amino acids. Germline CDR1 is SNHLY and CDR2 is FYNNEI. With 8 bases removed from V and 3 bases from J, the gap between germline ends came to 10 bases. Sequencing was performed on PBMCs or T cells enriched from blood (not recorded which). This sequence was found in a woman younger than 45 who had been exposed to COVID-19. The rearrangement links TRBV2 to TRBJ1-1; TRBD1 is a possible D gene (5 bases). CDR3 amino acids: CASGGGDTEAFF. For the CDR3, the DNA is TGTGCCAGCGGTGGGGGGGACACTGAAGCTTTCTTT. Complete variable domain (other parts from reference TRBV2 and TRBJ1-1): EPEVTQTPSHQVTQMGQEVILRCVPISNHLYFYWYRQILGQKVEFLVSFYNNEISEKSEIFDDQFSVERPDGSNFTLKIRSTKLEDSAMYFCASGGGDTEAFFGQGTRLTVV.